The source of this TCR beta chain is a study of T-cell reconstitution after alpha-beta-depleted transplantation in children. General study points: The high TCRbeta diversity at day 60 in some patients came from surviving recipient T cells and thymic progenitors. T cells produced anew were the main source of T-cell counts and diversity one year after transplant. Several hundred expanded graft clones reportedly were the source of alpha-beta T cells about two months after transplant.

This clonotype was detected many times. Its specificity is not known. Unique molecular identifiers were incorporated when the TCRbeta library was constructed. MiXCR was run by TCRdb on the PCR reads, yielding one entry per CDR3 protein. The sample has some 190,000 distinct CDR3 sequences; approximately 12% are singletons. This CDR3 is 16 amino acids long. V shed 0 bases and J shed 2 bases, with 13 bases lying between them. Per the germline V gene, CDR1 is SGHDN and CDR2 is FVKESK. The sequenced sample was PBMCs, obtained before TCRalphabeta/CD19-depleted stem cell transplant. This rearrangement joins TRBV14 to TRBJ1-1; D is ambiguous. This receptor was obtained from a boy younger than 10 with acute myeloid leukemia, due to receive a stem cell transplant. The CDR3 region is CASSQDLAGFNTEAFF. DNA for the CDR3: TGTGCCAGCAGCCAAGATCTAGCAGGCTTCAACACTGAAGCTTTCTTT. Full variable domain (outside the CDR3, taken from reference TRBV14 and TRBJ1-1): EAGVTQFPSHSVIEKGQTVTLRCDPISGHDNLYWYRRVMGKEIKFLLHFVKESKQDESGMPNNRFLAERTGGTYSTLKVQPAELEDSGVYFCASSQDLAGFNTEAFFGQGTRLTVV.